This T cell receptor beta chain stems from a study of CD8+CD57+ T cells in acquired aplastic anemia. Study at large: DNA from sorted CD4+ and CD8+ cells averaged about 3.2 ug.

The CDR3 spans 11 residues. Germline CDR1 SSHAT, CDR2 FNYEAQ (reference sequence). Of note for this clonotype: Its antigen remains unknown. A junction boundary mismatches the germline segment, possibly from a read error.

For CDR3 and TCR beta VDJ profiling, genomic DNA was the template used. TCRdb recomputed calls from the reads with MiXCR, one row per CDR3 protein. Here the sample spans 400,000 to 500,000 distinct CDR3 sequences, 55% to 75% being singletons. Notes on the study in general: Any difference that existed in CD8+ Simpson's diversity between patients and controls was not significant.

This receptor was identified in a human donor in good health, serving as a control. Source material: sorted CD4+, CD8+, or CD8+CD57+ T cells (not recorded which) from PBMCs. The rearrangement links TRBV7-7 to TRBJ2-7; D unresolved. CDR3 DNA sequence: TGCGCCAGCAGCGCAGATAGGATCCAGTACTTC. Translating it yields CASSADRIQYF.